Listed here are 19 T cell receptor beta chains from one sample, sequenced in a study of blood T cell repertoires in COVID-19. Repertoires were generated with immunoSEQ multiplex PCR, while TCRdb's copy carries only in-frame clones and drops some. This sample has hundreds of thousands of clones, with approximately 84% found just once. The sample comprised peripheral blood. These receptors originate from an older man with acute or convalescent COVID-19.

The rearrangement uses TRBV28 and TRBJ1-5; weak D call: TRBD1 (5 bases). V gave up 6 bases and J gave up 6 bases, with 21 bases separating them. Germline V gene data show CDR1 as MDHEN and CDR2 as SYDVKM. This CDR3 region has 16 residues. CDR3 nucleotide sequence: TGTGCCAGCAGGCAGGCCCTAAGGGGCGGGAGTCAGCCCCAGCATTTT. This gives the protein CASRQALRGGSQPQHF.

V gene TRBV18 combines with J gene TRBJ1-1; 8 bases match TRBD1. CDR3 length: 15 amino acids. CDR1 KGHSH and CDR2 LQKENI come from the germline V gene. Trimming took 4 bases from V and 10 from J; bases not matched to a gene: 14. The CDR3 DNA reads TGTGCCAGCTCACAAACTCGAGCGACAGGGGAAGGAGCTTTCTTT. Translation gives CASSQTRATGEGAFF.

The chain employs TRBV19 and TRBJ2-3; D is perhaps TRBD1 (5 bases). V gave up 1 base and J gave up 1 base, with 9 bases separating them. The CDR3 runs to 15 residues. CDR1 and CDR2 (germline): LNHDA, SQIVND (reference sequence). CDR3 in DNA: TGTGCCAGTAGTATAGTGGAGACAGGCACAGATACGCAGTATTTT. Translated, it gives CASSIVETGTDTQYF.

This chain connects TRBV18 to TRBJ2-5, with 8 bases fitting TRBD2. Germline-derived CDR1 and CDR2 are KGHSH and LQKENI. The V segment lost 2 bases and the J segment 5 bases; nucleotides outside the gene matches: 7. This CDR3 comprises 15 residues. DNA for the CDR3: TGTGCCAGCTCACCAGACGGGAGGGCCGTGGAGACCCAGTACTTC. Translation: CASSPDGRAVETQYF.

The CDR3 sequence: CASSELQSGARSYEQYF. CDR3 sequence (DNA): TGTGCCAGCAGTGAGCTCCAATCAGGGGCGCGGAGCTACGAGCAGTACTTC. The genes are TRBV6-1 and TRBJ2-7; a possible D gene is TRBD1 (6 bases). There are 17 residues in the CDR3. CDR1 MNHNS and CDR2 SASEGT come from the germline V gene. V was clipped by 3 bases and J by 3 bases, with 21 bases between them.

V gene TRBV7-2 combines with J gene TRBJ2-5; D possibly corresponds to TRBD2 (5 bases). Trimming stripped 1 base from V and 4 bases from J, with 10 bases between. Germline V gene data show CDR1 as SGHTA and CDR2 as FQGNSA. The CDR3 length is 14 residues. In DNA form, the CDR3 reads TGTGCCAGCAGCTTAGGCGGGTATCGAGAGACCCAGTACTTC. This sequence encodes CASSLGGYRETQYF. The variable domain in full, completed from reference TRBV7-2 and TRBJ2-5, reads GAGVSQSPSNKVTEKGKDVELRCDPISGHTALYWYRQSLGQGLEFLIYFQGNSAPDKSGLPSDRFSAERTGGSVSTLTIQRTQQEDSAVYLCASSLGGYRETQYFGPGTRLLVL.

This clone appeared a single time. This chain uses TRBV5-1 with TRBJ1-4; 7 bases agree with TRBD1. Germline trimming cut 4 bases from V and 0 bases from J; bases unmatched to any gene: 9. This CDR3 spans 17 amino acids. Germline lookup yields CDR1 SGHRS and CDR2 YFSETQ. CDR3 amino acids: CASSPLGTASTNEKLFF. In DNA form, the CDR3 reads TGCGCCAGCAGCCCACTTGGGACAGCGTCAACTAATGAAAAACTGTTTTTT.

The chain uses TRBV20-1 and TRBJ2-1; weak D call: TRBD1 (5 bases). This CDR3 contains 15 residues. Germline lookup yields CDR1 DFQATT and CDR2 SNEGSKA (reference sequence). Trimming removed 3 bases from V and 0 bases from J, with 12 bases in between. The CDR3 region has the DNA TGCAGTGCTAGTCGGCAGGGAAGCTCCTACAATGAGCAGTTCTTC. This gives the protein CSASRQGSSYNEQFF.

The chain joins TRBV11-1 to TRBJ2-7, with 8 nucleotides matching TRBD1. Germline CDR1 SGHAT, CDR2 FQDESV (reference sequence). Unmatched junction bases numbered 7, after V lost 11 bases and J lost 4 bases. CDR3 length: 12 amino acids. CDR3 region: CALGDRWYEQYF. The CDR3 nucleotides read TGTGCCCTGGGGGACAGGTGGTACGAGCAGTACTTC.

The chain recombines TRBV7-3 with TRBJ2-4; weak D call: TRBD1 (5 bases). V was clipped by 4 bases and J by 2 bases, with 15 bases between them. From germline, CDR1 is SGHTA and CDR2 FQGTGA. The CDR3 extends over 16 amino acids. Here the CDR3 reads CASSSTASLTKNIQYF. As DNA, the CDR3 is TGTGCCAGCAGCTCGACAGCTTCTCTGACCAAAAACATTCAGTACTTC.

The rearrangement joins TRBV7-8 to TRBJ1-5; 7 bases match TRBD1. V lost 5 bases and J lost 4; bases outside the gene matches: 8. Germline loops: CDR1 SGHVS, CDR2 FQNEAQ. The CDR3 totals 15 residues. CDR3 sequence: CASSPGQVTNQPQHF. The CDR3 DNA reads as TGTGCCAGCAGCCCCGGACAGGTGACGAATCAGCCCCAGCATTTT. The full variable domain, rest sourced from reference TRBV7-8 and TRBJ1-5, is GAGVSQSPRYKVAKRGQDVALRCDPISGHVSLFWYQQALGQGPEFLTYFQNEAQLDKSGLPSDRFFAERPEGSVSTLKIQRTQQEDSAVYLCASSPGQVTNQPQHFGDGTRLSIL.

The J gene is TRBJ2-3, the V gene TRBV5-1; D is perhaps TRBD2 (6 bases). Trimming shortened V by 0 bases and J by 8 bases, and 22 bases separated the two germline ends. Per germline, CDR1 SGHRS and CDR2 YFSETQ. The CDR3 spans 17 residues. Here the CDR3 DNA reads TGCGCCAGCAGCTTGGTCGCGTTAGATGCTAGCGTGGGTACGCAGTATTTT. Amino acid sequence: CASSLVALDASVGTQYF.

The gene calls are TRBV4-3 and TRBJ2-1; 9 bases line up with TRBD2. V lost 0 bases and J lost 6; bases outside the gene matches: 6. The CDR3 spans 16 residues. The germline V gene encodes CDR1 LGHNA and CDR2 YSLEER. The CDR3 reads CASSQDPSGKGNEQFF. CDR3 sequence (DNA): TGCGCCAGCAGCCAAGACCCTAGCGGGAAGGGCAATGAGCAGTTCTTC.

The chain carries TRBV27 and TRBJ1-6, with a possible D match to TRBD1 (6 bases). The germline V and J ends were trimmed by 2 bases and 5 bases, with 13 bases remaining between them. There are 16 residues in the CDR3. Germline V lookup: CDR1 MNHEY, CDR2 SMNVEV (reference sequence). Here the CDR3 DNA reads TGTGCCAGCAGTTTACAGAGGGGGATGGATAATTCACCCCTCCACTTT. Translated: CASSLQRGMDNSPLHF.

V usage is TRBV7-2 and J usage is TRBJ2-7, with 8 bases fitting TRBD2. Trimming took 7 bases from V and 5 from J; bases not matched to a gene: 22. The CDR3 runs to 18 residues. The germline V gene has CDR1 SGHTA and CDR2 FQGNSA. The CDR3 sequence is CASNSRGAGGIDPNEQYF. In DNA form, the CDR3 reads TGTGCCAGCAACTCGCGTGGGGCGGGAGGAATAGATCCCAACGAGCAGTACTTC.

The chain links TRBV18 to TRBJ2-1; no reliable D call. V lost 5 bases and J lost 6, with 17 bases in between. This CDR3 is built from 15 residues. The germline CDR1 and CDR2 sequences are KGHSH and LQKENI. Here the CDR3 reads CASSTRPRGGNEQFF. As DNA, the CDR3 is TGTGCCAGCTCAACCCGCCCCCGAGGCGGCAATGAGCAGTTCTTC.

V is TRBV3-1 (or the pseudogene TRBV3-2) and J is TRBJ2-5; D not certain. This CDR3 is 13 amino acids long. Germline V gives CDR1 LGHDT, CDR2 YNNKEL (reference sequence). The V gene lost 1 base and the J gene lost 3 bases, with 6 bases spanning the gap. Written as DNA, the CDR3 is TGTGCCAGCAGCCAAGCTACAGAAGAGACCCAGTACTTC. This translates into CASSQATEETQYF.

The gene calls are TRBV6-5 and TRBJ2-7; the match to TRBD2 covers 11 bases. Germline values: CDR1 MNHEY, CDR2 SVGAGI. The CDR3 covers 15 residues. V shed 4 bases and J 6 bases; nucleotides not matched to a gene: 8. CDR3 amino acids: CASSFHSGRAVEQYF. CDR3 DNA: TGTGCCAGCAGTTTTCATAGCGGGAGGGCCGTCGAGCAGTACTTC.

This chain connects TRBV20-1 to TRBJ1-1; TRBD1 matches at 7 bases. Germline V gene sequence: CDR1 DFQATT, CDR2 SNEGSKA (reference sequence). CDR3 size: 16 residues. V was pared by 3 bases and J by 7 bases, with 17 bases of the junction left unmatched. CDR3 nucleotide sequence: TGCAGTGCTAGTAGCCGCGGGACAGCAGAACAGGGTGAAGCTTTCTTT. It is translated as CSASSRGTAEQGEAFF.